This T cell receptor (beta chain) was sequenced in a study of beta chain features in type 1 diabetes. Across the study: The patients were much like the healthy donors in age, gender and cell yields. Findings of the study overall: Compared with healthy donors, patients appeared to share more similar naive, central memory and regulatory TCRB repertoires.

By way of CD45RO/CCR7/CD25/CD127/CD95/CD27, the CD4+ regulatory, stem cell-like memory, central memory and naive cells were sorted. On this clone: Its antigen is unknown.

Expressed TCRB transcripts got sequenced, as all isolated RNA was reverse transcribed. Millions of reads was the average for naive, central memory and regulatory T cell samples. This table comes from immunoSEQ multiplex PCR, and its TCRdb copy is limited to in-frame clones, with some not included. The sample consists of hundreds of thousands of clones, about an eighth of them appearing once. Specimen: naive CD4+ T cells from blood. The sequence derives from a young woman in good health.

CDR3 amino acids: CASSLDTLAVFSYEQYF. CDR3 nucleotide sequence: TGTGCCAGCAGCTTAGATACGCTAGCGGTCTTCTCCTACGAGCAGTACTTC. The chain is built from TRBV7-9 and TRBJ2-7; 7 nucleotides match TRBD2. In germline, CDR1 is SEHNR, CDR2 FQNEAQ (reference sequence). V lost 1 base, J lost 0 bases, and 9 bases stayed unmatched. CDR3 length: 17 amino acids.